Sequencing of this TCR beta chain was carried out in a study of somatic mutations in cytotoxic T cells in rheumatoid arthritis. Study-wide context: Sorted by flow to nearly 100% purity were some V beta antibody-stained T-cell populations, including V beta1+ cells sequenced for TCRB.

Sequenced by immunoSEQ multiplex PCR; TCRdb stores in-frame clones only, minus some. The sample holds fewer than 40,000 clones, 82% seen once. To note about this clone: Its specificity is not known.

Study-wide findings and caveats: Rheumatoid arthritis patients, but not healthy controls, exhibited increasing CD8+ clonality with age. Among rheumatoid arthritis patients, TRBV07 appeared slightly underrepresented, and this finding was left without any adjustment for multiple comparisons.

Between the trimmed V and J ends, which lost 5 bases and 0 bases, there was a span of 13 bases. The CDR3 has 15 residues. Germline V gives CDR1 MDHEN, CDR2 SYDVKM. This clonotype was sampled from an adult with rheumatoid arthritis. The V call is TRBV28, the J call TRBJ1-1, with D perhaps matching TRBD1 (5 bases). The sample was CD8+ T cells sorted from blood. This CDR3 reads CASSATGRMNTEAFF. The CDR3 nucleotides read TGTGCCAGCAGTGCCACGGGACGGATGAACACTGAAGCTTTCTTT.